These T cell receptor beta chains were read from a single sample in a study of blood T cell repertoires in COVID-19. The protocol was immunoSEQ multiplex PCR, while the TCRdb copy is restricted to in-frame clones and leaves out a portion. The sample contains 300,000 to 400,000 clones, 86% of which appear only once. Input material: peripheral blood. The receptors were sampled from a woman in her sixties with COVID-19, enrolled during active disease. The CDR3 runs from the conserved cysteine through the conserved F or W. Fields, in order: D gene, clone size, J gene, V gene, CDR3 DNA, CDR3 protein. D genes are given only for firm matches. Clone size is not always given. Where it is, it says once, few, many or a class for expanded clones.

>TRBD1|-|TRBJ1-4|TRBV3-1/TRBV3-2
TGTGCCAGCAGCCAACCCGGAGGGACAGCGGATGAAAAACTGTTTTTT
CASSQPGGTADEKLFF
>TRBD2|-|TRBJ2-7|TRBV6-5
TGTGCCAGCAAGGGAGGGATTAGATGGTACGAGCAGTACTTC
CASKGGIRWYEQYF
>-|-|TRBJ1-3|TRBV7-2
TGTGCCAGCAGCTCCCGACTAGGCTCTGGAAACACCATATATTTT
CASSSRLGSGNTIYF
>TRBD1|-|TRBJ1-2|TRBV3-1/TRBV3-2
TGTGCCAGCAGCCAAGACCAGGGGGCATTCGGCTATGGCTACACCTTC
CASSQDQGAFGYGYTF
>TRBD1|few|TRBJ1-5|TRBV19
TGTGCCAGTAGTGGCCCGGGACAGGGGATTCAGCCCCAGCATTTT
CASSGPGQGIQPQHF
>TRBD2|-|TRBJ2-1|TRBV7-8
TGTGCCAGCAGCTTAGTATTCGAAGGCGGGGGGGCATCGAATGAGCAGTTCTTC
CASSLVFEGGGASNEQFF
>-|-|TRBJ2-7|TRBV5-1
TGCGCCAGCAGCTTGCCCCGGGACACTTACGAGCAGTACTTC
CASSLPRDTYEQYF
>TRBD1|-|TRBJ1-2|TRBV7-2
TGTGCCAGCAGCTTATGGACAGGGGGCAACTATGGCTACACCTTC
CASSLWTGGNYGYTF
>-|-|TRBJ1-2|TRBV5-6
TGTGCCAGCAGCTTGGTGGACACCGCCTATGGCTACACCTTC
CASSLVDTAYGYTF
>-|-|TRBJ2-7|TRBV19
TGTGCCAGTAGTATCCGCGACAGCTACGAGCAGTACTTC
CASSIRDSYEQYF
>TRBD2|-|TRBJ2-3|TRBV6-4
TGTGCCAGCAGTGAAACTAGCGCCACAGATACGCAGTATTTT
CASSETSATDTQYF
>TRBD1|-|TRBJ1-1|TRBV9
TGTGCCAGCAGCAAAACCGGGACAGGGATCACTGAAGCTTTCTTT
CASSKTGTGITEAFF
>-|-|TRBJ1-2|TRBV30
TGTGCCTGGAGTTTAGGGGTTGACTATGGCTACACCTTC
CAWSLGVDYGYTF
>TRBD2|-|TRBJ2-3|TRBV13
TGTGCCAGCAGTTGGCGGGGGGTTACAGATACGCAGTATTTT
CASSWRGVTDTQYF
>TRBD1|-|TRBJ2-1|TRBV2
TGTGCCAGCAGTGTCCGGACAGGGGGCGCAGGGCAGTTCTTC
CASSVRTGGAGQFF
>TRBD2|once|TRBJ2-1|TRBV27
TGTGCCAGCAGTTTATTAACTAGCGGGGGGTTTTCCTACAATGAGCAGTTCTTC
CASSLLTSGGFSYNEQFF
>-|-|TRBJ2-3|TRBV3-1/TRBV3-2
TGTGCCAGCAGCTCTAGGATGGATACGCAGTATTTT
CASSSRMDTQYF
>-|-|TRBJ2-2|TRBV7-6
TGTGCCAGCAGCTTAGGTTGGGGGCGTGACACCGGGGAGCTGTTTTTT
CASSLGWGRDTGELFF
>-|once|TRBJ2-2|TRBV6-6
TGTGCCAGCAGAACACAGGGATATGCCGGGGAGCTGTTTTTT
CASRTQGYAGELFF
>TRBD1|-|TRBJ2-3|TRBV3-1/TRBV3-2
TGTGCCAGCAGCCCCTTAACCGGGACAGTTTCAGATACGCAGTATTTT
CASSPLTGTVSDTQYF
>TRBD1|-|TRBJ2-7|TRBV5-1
TGCGCCAGCAGCTTGGGACAGGGGGCCTACGAGCAGTACTTC
CASSLGQGAYEQYF
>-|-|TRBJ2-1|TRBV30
TGTGCCTGGAGTCTAGCCGATGAGCAGTTCTTC
CAWSLADEQFF
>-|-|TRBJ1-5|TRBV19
TGTGCCTCACAGGAATATAGCAATCAGCCCCAGCATTTT
CASQEYSNQPQHF
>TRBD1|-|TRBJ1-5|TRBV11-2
TGTGCCAGCAGCCAGGGACAGGGTAGCAATCAGCCCCAGCATTTT
CASSQGQGSNQPQHF
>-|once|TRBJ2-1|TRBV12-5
TGTGCTAGTGGTTTGGCGGGACAAACAAGCTCCTACAATGAGCAGTTCTTC
CASGLAGQTSSYNEQFF
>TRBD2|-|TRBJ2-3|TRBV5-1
TGCGCCAGCAGCTACGGGACTAGCGGGGGGGCAGATACGCAGTATTTT
CASSYGTSGGADTQYF
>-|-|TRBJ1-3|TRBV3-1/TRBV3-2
TGTGCCAGCAGCCCGGTGGAGGGGCGAGGGTCCTCCGGAAACACCATATATTTT
CASSPVEGRGSSGNTIYF
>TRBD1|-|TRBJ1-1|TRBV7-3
TGTGCCAGCAGCTTAACCGGGACAGAGTTTGAAGCTTTCTTT
CASSLTGTEFEAFF
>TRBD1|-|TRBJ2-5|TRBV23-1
TGCGCCAGCAGTCACCCCACCGCCGGACAGGCGTTGGAGACCCAGTACTTC
CASSHPTAGQALETQYF
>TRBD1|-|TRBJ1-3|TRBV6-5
TGTGCCAGCAGTTATGGACAGGGGGCGAGAGGAAACACCATATATTTT
CASSYGQGARGNTIYF
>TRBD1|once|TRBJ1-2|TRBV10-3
TGTGCCATCAGTGAGCCCCCCGGACAGGGGGCGCGGGGCTACACCTTC
CAISEPPGQGARGYTF
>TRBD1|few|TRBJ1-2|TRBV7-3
TGTGCCAGCAGCGCTTCCGGGACAGATGGCTACACCTTC
CASSASGTDGYTF
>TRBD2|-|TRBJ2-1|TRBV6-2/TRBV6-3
TGTGCCAGCAGCCTAGCGGGGGGGAATGAGCAGTTCTTC
CASSLAGGNEQFF
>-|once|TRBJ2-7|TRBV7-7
TGTGCTCCGCCCTGGGCACAGCAAACCTACGAGCAGTACTTC
CAPPWAQQTYEQYF
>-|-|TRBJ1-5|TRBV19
TGTGCCAGCCATCCAGACATTAATAGCAATCAGCCCCAGCATTTT
CASHPDINSNQPQHF